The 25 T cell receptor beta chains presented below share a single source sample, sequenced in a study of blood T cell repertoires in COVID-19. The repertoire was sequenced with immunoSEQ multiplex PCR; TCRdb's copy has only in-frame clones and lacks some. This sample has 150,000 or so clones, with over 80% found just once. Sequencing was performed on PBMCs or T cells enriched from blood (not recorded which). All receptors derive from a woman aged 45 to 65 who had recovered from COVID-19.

This chain's CDR3 is CASRTDRSYNEQFF. Written as DNA, the CDR3 is TGTGCCAGCCGGACTGACAGGTCCTACAATGAGCAGTTCTTC. This sequence joins TRBV28 and TRBJ2-1; tentative D call: TRBD1 (6 bases). Per the germline V gene, CDR1 is MDHEN and CDR2 is SYDVKM. V shed 8 bases and J shed 1 base, with 12 bases lying between them. The length of the CDR3 is 14 residues. Full variable domain (outside the CDR3, taken from reference TRBV28 and TRBJ2-1): DVKVTQSSRYLVKRTGEKVFLECVQDMDHENMFWYRQDPGLGLRLIYFSYDVKMKEKGDIPEGYSVSREKKERFSLILESASTNQTSMYLCASRTDRSYNEQFFGPGTRLTVL.

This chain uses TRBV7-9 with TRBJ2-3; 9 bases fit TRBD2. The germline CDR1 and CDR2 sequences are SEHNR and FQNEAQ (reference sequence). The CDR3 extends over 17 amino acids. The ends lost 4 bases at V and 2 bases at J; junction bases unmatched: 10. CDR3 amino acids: CASSWGETSGATDTQYF. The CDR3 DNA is TGTGCCAGCAGCTGGGGAGAGACTAGCGGAGCCACAGATACGCAGTATTTT.

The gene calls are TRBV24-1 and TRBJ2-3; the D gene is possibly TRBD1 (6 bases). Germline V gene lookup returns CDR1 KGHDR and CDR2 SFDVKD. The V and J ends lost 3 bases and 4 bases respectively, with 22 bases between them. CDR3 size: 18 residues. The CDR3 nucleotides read TGTGCCACCAGTGATCCCGCGCCCCGGGACACCGACCCAGATACGCAGTATTTT. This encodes CATSDPAPRDTDPDTQYF.

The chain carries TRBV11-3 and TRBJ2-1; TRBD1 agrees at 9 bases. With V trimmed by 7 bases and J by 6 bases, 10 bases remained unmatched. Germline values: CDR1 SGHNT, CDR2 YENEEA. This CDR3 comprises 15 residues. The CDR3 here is CASTRRDRDPNEQFF. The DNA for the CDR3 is TGTGCCAGCACCCGCCGGGACAGGGATCCCAATGAGCAGTTCTTC.

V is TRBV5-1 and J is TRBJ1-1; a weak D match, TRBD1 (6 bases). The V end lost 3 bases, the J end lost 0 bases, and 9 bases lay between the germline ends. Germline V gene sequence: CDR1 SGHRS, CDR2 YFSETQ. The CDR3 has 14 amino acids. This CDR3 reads CASSSTGMNTEAFF. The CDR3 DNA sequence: TGCGCCAGCAGCTCGACAGGAATGAACACTGAAGCTTTCTTT.

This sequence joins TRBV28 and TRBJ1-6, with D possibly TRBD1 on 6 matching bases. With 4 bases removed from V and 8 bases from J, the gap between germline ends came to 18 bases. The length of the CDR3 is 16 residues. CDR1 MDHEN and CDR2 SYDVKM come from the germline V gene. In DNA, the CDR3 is TGTGCCAGCAGTTCCCCGAGCGGGGGCAAGGATTCACCCCTCCACTTT. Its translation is CASSSPSGGKDSPLHF.

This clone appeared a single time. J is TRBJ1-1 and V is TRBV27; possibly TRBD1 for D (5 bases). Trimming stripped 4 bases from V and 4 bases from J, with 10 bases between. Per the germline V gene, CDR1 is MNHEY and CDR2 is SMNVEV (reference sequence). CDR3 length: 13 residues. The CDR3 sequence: CASSSREGTEAFF. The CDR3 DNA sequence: TGTGCCAGCAGTTCCAGGGAGGGCACTGAAGCTTTCTTT.

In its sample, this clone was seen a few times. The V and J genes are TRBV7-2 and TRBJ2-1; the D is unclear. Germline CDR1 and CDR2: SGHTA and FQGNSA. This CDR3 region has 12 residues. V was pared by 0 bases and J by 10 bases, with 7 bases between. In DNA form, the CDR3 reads TGTGCCAGCAGCTTAGCCGGCAGGGAGCAGTTCTTC. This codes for CASSLAGREQFF.

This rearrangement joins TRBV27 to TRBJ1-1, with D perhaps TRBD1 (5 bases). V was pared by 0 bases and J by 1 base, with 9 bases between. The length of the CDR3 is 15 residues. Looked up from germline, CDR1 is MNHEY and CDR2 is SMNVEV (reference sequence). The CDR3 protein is CASSLSPTANTEAFF. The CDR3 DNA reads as TGTGCCAGCAGTTTATCTCCGACAGCGAACACTGAAGCTTTCTTT.

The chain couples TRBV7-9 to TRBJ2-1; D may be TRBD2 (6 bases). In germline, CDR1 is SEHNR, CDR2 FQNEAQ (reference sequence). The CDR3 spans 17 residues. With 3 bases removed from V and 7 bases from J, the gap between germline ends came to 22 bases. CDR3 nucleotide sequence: TGTGCCAGCAGCTTCGCTTGGGCGGGGTTCAAAGGGAATGAGCAGTTCTTC. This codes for CASSFAWAGFKGNEQFF.

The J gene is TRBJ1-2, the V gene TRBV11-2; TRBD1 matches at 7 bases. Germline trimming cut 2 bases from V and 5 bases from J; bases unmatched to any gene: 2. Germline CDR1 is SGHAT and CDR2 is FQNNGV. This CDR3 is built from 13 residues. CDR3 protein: CASSLWDSYGYTF. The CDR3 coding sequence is TGTGCCAGCAGCTTATGGGACAGTTATGGCTACACCTTC. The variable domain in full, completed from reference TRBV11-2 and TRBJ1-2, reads EAGVAQSPRYKIIEKRQSVAFWCNPISGHATLYWYQQILGQGPKLLIQFQNNGVVDDSQLPKDRFSAERLKGVDSTLKIQPAKLEDSAVYLCASSLWDSYGYTFGSGTRLTVV.

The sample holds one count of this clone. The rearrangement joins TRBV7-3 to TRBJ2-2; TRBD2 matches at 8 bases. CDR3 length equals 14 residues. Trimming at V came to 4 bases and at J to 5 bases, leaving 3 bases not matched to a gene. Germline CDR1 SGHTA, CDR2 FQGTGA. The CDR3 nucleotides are TGTGCCAGCAGCTCCGCGGGGGGAACCGGGGAGCTGTTTTTT. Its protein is CASSSAGGTGELFF.

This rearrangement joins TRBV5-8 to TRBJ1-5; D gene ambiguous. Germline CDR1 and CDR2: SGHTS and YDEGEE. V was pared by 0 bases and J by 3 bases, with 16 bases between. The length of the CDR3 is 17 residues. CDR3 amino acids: CASSLAGGSGVNQPQHF. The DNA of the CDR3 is TGTGCCAGCAGCTTGGCCGGCGGGAGCGGGGTCAATCAGCCCCAGCATTTT.

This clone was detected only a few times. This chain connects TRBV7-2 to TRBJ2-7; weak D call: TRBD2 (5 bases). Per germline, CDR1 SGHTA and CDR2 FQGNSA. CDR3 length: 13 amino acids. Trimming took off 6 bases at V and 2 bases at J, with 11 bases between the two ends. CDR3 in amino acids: CASSSELAYEQYV. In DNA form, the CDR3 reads TGTGCCAGCAGTAGCGAACTGGCCTACGAGCAGTACGTC.

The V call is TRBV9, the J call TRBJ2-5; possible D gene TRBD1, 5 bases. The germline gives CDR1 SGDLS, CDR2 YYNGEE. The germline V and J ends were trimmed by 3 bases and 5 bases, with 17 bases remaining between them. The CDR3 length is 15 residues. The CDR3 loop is CASSASTEWWETQYF. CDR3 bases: TGTGCCAGCAGCGCCTCGACAGAATGGTGGGAGACCCAGTACTTC.

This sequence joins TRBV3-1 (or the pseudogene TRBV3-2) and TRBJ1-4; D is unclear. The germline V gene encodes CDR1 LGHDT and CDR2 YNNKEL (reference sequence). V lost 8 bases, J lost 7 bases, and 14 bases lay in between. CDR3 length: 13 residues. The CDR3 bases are TGTGCCAGCCGGACGGAGGCGAGTGAAAAACTGTTTTTT. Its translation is CASRTEASEKLFF.

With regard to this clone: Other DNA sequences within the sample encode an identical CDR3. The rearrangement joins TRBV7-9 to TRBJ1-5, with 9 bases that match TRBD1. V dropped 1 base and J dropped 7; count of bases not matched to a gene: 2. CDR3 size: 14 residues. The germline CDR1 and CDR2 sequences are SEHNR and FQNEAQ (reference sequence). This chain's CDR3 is CASSLGQGGQPQHF. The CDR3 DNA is TGTGCCAGCAGCTTAGGACAGGGGGGACAGCCCCAGCATTTT.

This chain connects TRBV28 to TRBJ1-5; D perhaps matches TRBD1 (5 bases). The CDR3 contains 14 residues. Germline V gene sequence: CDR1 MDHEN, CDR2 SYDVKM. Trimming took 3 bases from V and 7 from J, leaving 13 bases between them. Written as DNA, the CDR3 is TGTGCCAGCAGTTTGGGCAGGGCGGGACAGCCCCAGCATTTT. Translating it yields CASSLGRAGQPQHF.

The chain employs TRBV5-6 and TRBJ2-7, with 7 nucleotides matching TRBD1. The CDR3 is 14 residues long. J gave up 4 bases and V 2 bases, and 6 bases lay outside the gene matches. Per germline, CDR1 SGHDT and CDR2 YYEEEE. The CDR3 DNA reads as TGTGCCAGCAGCTTAACAGGGGCTGTATACGAGCAGTACGTC. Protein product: CASSLTGAVYEQYV.

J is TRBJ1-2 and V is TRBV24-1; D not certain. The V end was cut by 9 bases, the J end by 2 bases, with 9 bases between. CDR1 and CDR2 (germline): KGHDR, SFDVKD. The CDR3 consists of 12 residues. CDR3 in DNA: TGTGCCACCTACTCAAACAACTATGGCTACACCTTC. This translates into CATYSNNYGYTF.

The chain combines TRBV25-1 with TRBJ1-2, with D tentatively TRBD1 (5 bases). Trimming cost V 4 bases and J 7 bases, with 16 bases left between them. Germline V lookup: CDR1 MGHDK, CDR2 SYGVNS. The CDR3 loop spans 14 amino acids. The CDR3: CASSVSGWTIGYTF. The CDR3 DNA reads TGTGCCAGCAGTGTGTCAGGGTGGACTATTGGCTACACCTTC.

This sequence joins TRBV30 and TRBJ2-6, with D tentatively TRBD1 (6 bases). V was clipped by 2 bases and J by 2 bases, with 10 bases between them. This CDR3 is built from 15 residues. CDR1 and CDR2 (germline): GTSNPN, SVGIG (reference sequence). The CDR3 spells CAWSYAGAGANVLTF. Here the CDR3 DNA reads TGTGCCTGGAGTTATGCAGGGGCTGGGGCCAACGTCCTGACTTTC.

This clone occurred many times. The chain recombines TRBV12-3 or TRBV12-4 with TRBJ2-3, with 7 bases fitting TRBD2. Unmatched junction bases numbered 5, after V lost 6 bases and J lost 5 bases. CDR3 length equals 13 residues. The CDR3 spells CASRTSNIDTQYF. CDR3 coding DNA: TGTGCCAGCAGGACTAGCAACATAGATACGCAGTATTTT.

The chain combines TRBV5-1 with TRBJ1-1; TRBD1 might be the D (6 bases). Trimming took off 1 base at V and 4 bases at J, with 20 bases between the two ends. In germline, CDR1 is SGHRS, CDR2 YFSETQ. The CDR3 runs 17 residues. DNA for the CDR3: TGCGCCAGCAGCTTGAGGCCCCTCCAGGGGATGGGCACTGAAGCTTTCTTT. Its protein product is CASSLRPLQGMGTEAFF. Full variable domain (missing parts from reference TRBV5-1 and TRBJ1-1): KAGVTQTPRYLIKTRGQQVTLSCSPISGHRSVSWYQQTPGQGLQFLFEYFSETQRNKGNFPGRFSGRQFSNSRSEMNVSTLELGDSALYLCASSLRPLQGMGTEAFFGQGTRLTVV.

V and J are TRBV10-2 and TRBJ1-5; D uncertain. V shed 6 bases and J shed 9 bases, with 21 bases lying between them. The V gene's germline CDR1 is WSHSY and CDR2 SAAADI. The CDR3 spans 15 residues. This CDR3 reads CASRGGGRAFMPQHF. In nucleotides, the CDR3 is TGCGCCAGCAGGGGAGGCGGGCGGGCTTTCATGCCCCAGCATTTT.